This entry lists 27 T cell receptor beta chains sequenced from one sample in a study of beta chain features in type 1 diabetes. Reverse transcription of all isolated RNA meant that expressed TCRB transcripts were sequenced. Generated by immunoSEQ multiplex PCR, the TCRdb table keeps only in-frame clones and is missing some. There are about 180,000 clones in the sample; about 13% occur only once, and approximately 0.62% lies in the top ten. Material for sequencing was central memory CD4+ T cells from blood. Every receptor here comes from a woman between 18 and 30 years old in good health.

This clone has only a few counts. The J gene is TRBJ1-1, the V gene TRBV6-1; 9 bases are shared with TRBD1. The length of the CDR3 is 14 residues. The junction had 4 bases not matched to a gene; V was cut back by 6 bases and J by 2 bases. Germline V gene lookup returns CDR1 MNHNS and CDR2 SASEGT. CDR3 DNA sequence: TGTGCCAGCAGCGCGGGACAGGGTAACACTGAAGCTTTCTTT. This encodes CASSAGQGNTEAFF.

This clone was detected a few times. CDR3 nucleotides: TGTGCCAGCAGCTTGGCAGGACTAGCGGGAAGGTCTGGTGATACGCAGTATTTT. Encoded protein: CASSLAGLAGRSGDTQYF. This sequence joins TRBV5-4 and TRBJ2-3; 12 bases map to TRBD2. There are 18 residues in the CDR3. CDR1 is SGHNT, CDR2 YYREEE, per germline (reference sequence). Germline trimming cut 0 bases from V and 6 bases from J; bases unmatched to any gene: 11.

In this sample, this clone turned up a few times. The chain recombines TRBV14 with TRBJ2-5, with TRBD2 matching 9 bases. CDR3 size: 16 residues. J gave up 3 bases and V 5 bases, and 10 bases lay outside the gene matches. The germline gives CDR1 SGHDN, CDR2 FVKESK. The CDR3 reads CASSSDSAGGKETQYF. The CDR3 DNA reads TGTGCCAGCAGCTCCGACTCAGCGGGAGGAAAAGAGACCCAGTACTTC.

This chain links TRBV28 with TRBJ2-3; 10 nucleotides match TRBD2. The CDR3 totals 15 residues. Germline V lookup: CDR1 MDHEN, CDR2 SYDVKM. J was trimmed by 1 base and V by 4 bases; bases with no gene match: 2. The CDR3 region is CASSWSGRGTDTQYF. CDR3 nucleotides: TGTGCCAGCAGTTGGAGCGGGAGGGGCACAGATACGCAGTATTTT.

The V and J genes are TRBV18 and TRBJ1-5, with 7 bases aligning to TRBD1. This CDR3 has 15 amino acids. In germline, CDR1 is KGHSH, CDR2 LQKENI. Trimming at V came to 5 bases and at J to 4 bases, leaving 8 bases not matched to a gene. The DNA for the CDR3 is TGTGCCAGCTCAGCGACAGGGTGGGTGAATCAGCCCCAGCATTTT. Protein product: CASSATGWVNQPQHF. The entire variable domain, with the rest obtained from reference TRBV18 and TRBJ1-5, is as follows: NAGVMQNPRHLVRRRGQEARLRCSPMKGHSHVYWYRQLPEEGLKFMVYLQKENIIDESGMPKERFSAEFPKEGPSILRIQQVVRGDSAAYFCASSATGWVNQPQHFGDGTRLSIL.

This clone was detected only a few times. The V call is TRBV14, the J call TRBJ2-2; no clear D. V was pared by 4 bases and J by 7 bases, with 16 bases between. Germline assignment: CDR1 SGHDN and CDR2 FVKESK. The CDR3 is 15 amino acids. The CDR3 DNA sequence: TGTGCCAGCAGCCCAGAGTTAATCGGTATCGGGGAGCTGTTTTTT. Its translation is CASSPELIGIGELFF.

The chain combines TRBV5-4 with TRBJ1-2; 7 bases match TRBD1. The CDR3 has 14 amino acids. After removal of 0 bases from V and 7 bases from J, the junction contained 6 bases not matched to a gene. Germline CDR1 SGHNT, CDR2 YYREEE (reference sequence). CDR3 amino acids: CASSLERQGPGYTF. As DNA, the CDR3 is TGTGCCAGCAGCTTGGAGAGACAGGGTCCTGGCTACACCTTC.

This clone was found a few times. The J gene is TRBJ1-2, the V gene TRBV6-6; 7 bases are shared with TRBD1. CDR1 MNHNY and CDR2 SVGAGI come from the germline V gene (reference sequence). CDR3 length equals 13 residues. V lost 6 bases to trimming and J lost 5 bases; unmatched junction nucleotides: 6. The CDR3 protein is CASRRTGLYGYTF. The CDR3 DNA is TGTGCCAGCAGGCGGACAGGCCTTTATGGCTACACCTTC.

This clone has a handful of counts. The rearrangement links TRBV11-2 to TRBJ1-4, with 7 bases that match TRBD1. Germline assignment: CDR1 SGHAT and CDR2 FQNNGV. V was pared by 4 bases and J by 13 bases, with 9 bases of the junction left unmatched. The CDR3 covers 13 residues. CDR3 region: CASSYGQAGGLFF. The CDR3 bases are TGTGCCAGCAGCTACGGACAGGCCGGGGGACTGTTTTTT.

V gene TRBV6-5 combines with J gene TRBJ1-1; possible D gene TRBD1, 6 bases. This CDR3 is 13 amino acids long. Trimming left V 3 bases short and J 5 bases short, with 10 bases between. Germline loops: CDR1 MNHEY, CDR2 SVGAGI. For the CDR3, the DNA is TGTGCCAGCAGTTATCTAGGACAGACTGAAGCTTTCTTT. Translation gives CASSYLGQTEAFF.

This rearrangement joins TRBV27 to TRBJ2-5; TRBD1 is a possible D gene (6 bases). Germline lookup yields CDR1 MNHEY and CDR2 SMNVEV (reference sequence). CDR3 length: 15 residues. Trimming took off 3 bases at V and 5 bases at J, with 16 bases between the two ends. The CDR3: CASSLRTDFRETQYF. CDR3 bases: TGTGCCAGCAGTTTGAGGACAGATTTTCGGGAGACCCAGTACTTC.

The sample holds a few counts of this clone. A clone one base away is much larger, so this may be a read error. The chain has TRBV7-6 and TRBJ2-5; D not resolved. Trimming took off 1 base at V and 2 bases at J, with 5 bases between the two ends. This CDR3 region has 13 residues. CDR1 is SGHVS, CDR2 FNYEAQ, per germline. Here the CDR3 DNA reads TGTGCCAGCAGCTTAGGGCGGCAAGAGACCCAGTACTTC. Translation: CASSLGRQETQYF.

Only a few counts were recorded for this clone. The V and J genes are TRBV7-2 and TRBJ2-1; 7 bases map to TRBD1. This CDR3 is built from 15 residues. The V gene's germline CDR1 is SGHTA and CDR2 FQGNSA. The V segment lost 2 bases and the J segment 7 bases; nucleotides outside the gene matches: 8. The DNA for the CDR3 is TGTGCCAGCAGCTTACCGGGACAGTGGACTAATGAGCAGTTCTTC. This codes for CASSLPGQWTNEQFF.

Only a few counts were recorded for this clone. The junction differs from germline at one of its ends, possibly a read error. The chain is built from TRBV29-1 and TRBJ2-7; 10 bases match TRBD1. CDR3 length: 14 amino acids. In germline, CDR1 is SQVTM, CDR2 ANQGSEA. The chain's CDR3 is CSVVYGTGAYEQYF. The CDR3 DNA is TGCAGCGTTGTGTACGGGACAGGGGCCTATGAGCAGTACTTC.

This clone was counted a few times. The V and J genes are TRBV30 and TRBJ2-1; 7 bases map to TRBD1. Trimming at V came to 0 bases and at J to 6 bases, leaving 2 bases not matched to a gene. Germline V lookup: CDR1 GTSNPN, CDR2 SVGIG (reference sequence). The CDR3 extends over 13 amino acids. The CDR3 DNA sequence: TGTGCCTGGAGTGTGGGACAGATCAATGAGCAGTTCTTC. It translates to CAWSVGQINEQFF.

This chain connects TRBV7-9 to TRBJ1-2, with 8 nucleotides matching TRBD1. There are 15 residues in the CDR3. V shed 6 bases, J shed 7 bases, and the junction held 13 bases outside the gene matches. Germline CDR1 is SEHNR and CDR2 is FQNEAQ (reference sequence). The CDR3 nucleotides read TGTGCCAGCAGTTCCGCCGGACAGGGATGGAGTGGCTACACCTTC. This encodes CASSSAGQGWSGYTF.

As regards this clone: The identical CDR3 is also encoded by other nucleotide sequences in the sample. The CDR3 DNA sequence: TGTGCCAGCTCACCGAGGCAGGGTAGCACTGAAGCTTTCTTT. Translating gives CASSPRQGSTEAFF. The chain combines TRBV18 with TRBJ1-1, with D perhaps matching TRBD1 (5 bases). The V and J ends lost 3 bases and 4 bases respectively, with 12 bases between them. The CDR3 contains 14 residues. In germline, CDR1 is KGHSH, CDR2 LQKENI.

This clone occurred a few times. The rearrangement links TRBV5-4 to TRBJ1-1; 8 nucleotides match TRBD1. V gave up 4 bases and J gave up 3 bases; unmatched junction bases: 11. CDR1 SGHNT and CDR2 YYREEE come from the germline V gene (reference sequence). The CDR3 loop spans 16 amino acids. CDR3 in DNA: TGTGCCAGCAGCCTCAGGCTCGGACAGGGAGACACTGAAGCTTTCTTT. Encoded protein: CASSLRLGQGDTEAFF.

This clone was seen only a few times. The gene calls are TRBV11-3 and TRBJ2-2; 7 nucleotides line up with TRBD2. Germline CDR1 is SGHNT and CDR2 is YENEEA. The CDR3 contains 14 residues. V lost 1 base to trimming and J lost 5 bases; unmatched junction nucleotides: 1. The CDR3 is CASSLAGGTGELFF. The CDR3 nucleotides are TGTGCCAGCAGCTTAGCGGGAGGAACCGGGGAGCTGTTTTTT.

This clone has more than one count but fewer than ten. This rearrangement joins TRBV4-3 to TRBJ2-7; D is perhaps TRBD2 (7 bases). The germline V gene has CDR1 LGHNA and CDR2 YSLEER. The CDR3 consists of 17 residues. V lost 0 bases, J lost 3 bases, and 18 bases lay in between. The CDR3 DNA reads TGCGCCAGCAGCCAAGAGGCCCAGGGGACTAACGTCTACGAGCAGTACTTC. Amino acids: CASSQEAQGTNVYEQYF.

This clone occurred a few times. The genes are TRBV5-5 and TRBJ2-1; TRBD1 matches 8 bases. V was clipped by 1 base and J by 4 bases; unmatched bases: 1. CDR1 and CDR2 from the germline V gene are SGHKS and YYEKEE (reference sequence). CDR3 length: 14 residues. CDR3 sequence: CASSLRTGYNEQFF. Written as DNA, the CDR3 is TGTGCCAGCAGCTTGAGGACAGGGTACAATGAGCAGTTCTTC.

For the CDR3, the DNA is TGCAGCGTTCGCTTGGAGCCTGAAGCTTTCTTT. Residues: CSVRLEPEAFF. This chain connects TRBV29-1 to TRBJ1-1; D uncertain. Germline lookup yields CDR1 SQVTM and CDR2 ANQGSEA. The CDR3 is 11 amino acids. The germline V and J ends were trimmed by 5 bases and 6 bases, with 10 bases remaining between them.

The chain couples TRBV7-3 to TRBJ2-6; 10 bases line up with TRBD1. CDR3 size: 15 residues. Germline CDR1 and CDR2: SGHTA and FQGTGA. With V trimmed by 2 bases and J by 13 bases, 8 bases remained unmatched. CDR3 sequence: CASSLEGQGMGVLTF. In DNA, the CDR3 is TGTGCCAGCAGCTTAGAGGGACAGGGGATGGGGGTCCTGACTTTC. Based on the CDR3 plus reference TRBV7-3 and TRBJ2-6, the full variable domain is GAGVSQTPSNKVTEKGKYVELRCDPISGHTALYWYRQSLGQGPEFLIYFQGTGAADDSGLPNDRFFAVRPEGSVSTLKIQRTERGDSAVYLCASSLEGQGMGVLTFGAGSRLTVL.

This clone was detected a few times. This chain connects TRBV28 to TRBJ2-1; 7 bases fit TRBD2. Looked up from germline, CDR1 is MDHEN and CDR2 is SYDVKM. After removal of 6 bases from V and 9 bases from J, the junction contained 14 bases not matched to a gene. The CDR3 runs to 15 residues. The DNA of the CDR3 is TGTGCCAGCAGCTATGCGGGAGTAAACTCACGTGAGCAGTTCTTC. Translating gives CASSYAGVNSREQFF.

This clone showed up just a few times. The chain joins TRBV28 to TRBJ2-1; the D gene is possibly TRBD1 (5 bases). This CDR3 region has 14 residues. The V end lost 6 bases, the J end lost 3 bases, and 12 bases lay between the germline ends. Germline V gene lookup returns CDR1 MDHEN and CDR2 SYDVKM. This CDR3 is CASSPQVRYNEQFF. The CDR3 DNA reads as TGTGCCAGCAGCCCACAGGTTCGCTACAATGAGCAGTTCTTC. The full variable domain, in which reference TRBV28 and TRBJ2-1 provide the parts outside the CDR3, is DVKVTQSSRYLVKRTGEKVFLECVQDMDHENMFWYRQDPGLGLRLIYFSYDVKMKEKGDIPEGYSVSREKKERFSLILESASTNQTSMYLCASSPQVRYNEQFFGPGTRLTVL.

V gene TRBV5-1 combines with J gene TRBJ2-1; 7 bases are a match to TRBD2. This CDR3 is 14 amino acids long. The ends lost 7 bases at V and 0 bases at J; junction bases unmatched: 4. Germline CDR1 is SGHRS and CDR2 is YFSETQ. In nucleotides, the CDR3 is TGCGCCAGCGGATCGGGAGGCTCCTACAATGAGCAGTTCTTC. It encodes CASGSGGSYNEQFF.

The chain is built from TRBV28 and TRBJ2-7, with D possibly TRBD1 on 5 matching bases. CDR3 length: 14 residues. Germline-derived CDR1 and CDR2 are MDHEN and SYDVKM. Trimming took 5 bases from V and 3 from J, leaving 14 bases between them. CDR3 residues: CASSRPDINYEQYF. CDR3 in DNA: TGTGCCAGCAGTAGGCCGGACATTAACTACGAGCAGTACTTC.